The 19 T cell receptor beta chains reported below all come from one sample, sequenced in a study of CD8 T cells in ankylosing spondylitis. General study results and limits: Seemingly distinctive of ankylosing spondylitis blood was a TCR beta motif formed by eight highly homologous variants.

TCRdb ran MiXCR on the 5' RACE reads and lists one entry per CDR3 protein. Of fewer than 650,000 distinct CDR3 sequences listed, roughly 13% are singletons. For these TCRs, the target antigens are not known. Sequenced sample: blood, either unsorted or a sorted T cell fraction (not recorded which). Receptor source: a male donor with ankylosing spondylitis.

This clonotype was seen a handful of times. This CDR3 is CASSLELADTQYF. In nucleotides, the CDR3 is TGTGCCAGCAGCTTGGAGTTGGCAGATACGCAGTATTTT. The V call is TRBV11-2, the J call TRBJ2-3; D call uncertain. Germline CDR1 reads SGHAT; CDR2 reads FQNNGV. CDR3 length: 13 amino acids. Trimming pared 3 bases from V and 4 bases from J, leaving 8 bases between. Full variable domain (rest looked up from reference TRBV11-2 and TRBJ2-3): EAGVAQSPRYKIIEKRQSVAFWCNPISGHATLYWYQQILGQGPKLLIQFQNNGVVDDSQLPKDRFSAERLKGVDSTLKIQPAKLEDSAVYLCASSLELADTQYFGPGTRLTVL.

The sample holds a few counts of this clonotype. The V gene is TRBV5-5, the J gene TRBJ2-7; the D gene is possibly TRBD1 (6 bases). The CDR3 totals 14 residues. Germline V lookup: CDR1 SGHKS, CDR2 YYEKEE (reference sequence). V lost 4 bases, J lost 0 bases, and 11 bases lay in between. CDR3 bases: TGTGCCAGCAGCCTCACAGGGAGCTCCTACGAGCAGTACGTC. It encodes CASSLTGSSYEQYV.

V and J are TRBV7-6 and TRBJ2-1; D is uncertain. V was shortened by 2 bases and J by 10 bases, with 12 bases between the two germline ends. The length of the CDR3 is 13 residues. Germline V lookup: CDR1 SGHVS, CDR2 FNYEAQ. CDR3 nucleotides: TGTGCCAGCAGCTTAACCCCTGACGGGGAGCAGTTCTTC. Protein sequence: CASSLTPDGEQFF.

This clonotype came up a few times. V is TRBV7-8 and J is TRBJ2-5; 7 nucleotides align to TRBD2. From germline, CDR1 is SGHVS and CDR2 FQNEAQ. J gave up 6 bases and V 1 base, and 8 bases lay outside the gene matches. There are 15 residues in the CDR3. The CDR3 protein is CASSLGRGRSQTQYF. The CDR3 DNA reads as TGTGCCAGCAGCTTAGGGCGCGGGAGATCACAGACCCAGTACTTC.

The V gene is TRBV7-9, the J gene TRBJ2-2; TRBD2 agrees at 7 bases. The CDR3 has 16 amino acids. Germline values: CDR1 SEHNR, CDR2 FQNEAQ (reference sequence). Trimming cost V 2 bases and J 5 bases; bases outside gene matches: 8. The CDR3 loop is CASSLSRGRGTGELFF. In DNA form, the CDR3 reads TGTGCCAGCAGCTTATCCCGCGGGAGAGGTACCGGGGAGCTGTTTTTT.

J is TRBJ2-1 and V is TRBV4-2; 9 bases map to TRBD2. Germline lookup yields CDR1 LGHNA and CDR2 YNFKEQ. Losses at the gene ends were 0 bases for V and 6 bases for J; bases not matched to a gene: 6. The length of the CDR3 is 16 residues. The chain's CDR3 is CASSQESGLAVNEQFF. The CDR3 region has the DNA TGTGCCAGCAGCCAAGAGTCGGGACTAGCTGTCAATGAGCAGTTCTTC.

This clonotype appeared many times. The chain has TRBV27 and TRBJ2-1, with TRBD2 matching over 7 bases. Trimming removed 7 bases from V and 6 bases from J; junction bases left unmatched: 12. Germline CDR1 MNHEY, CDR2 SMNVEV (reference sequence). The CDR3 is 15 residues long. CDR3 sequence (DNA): TGTGCCAGCACCACAAGCGGGATCGCTGGCAATGAGCAGTTCTTC. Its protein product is CASTTSGIAGNEQFF.

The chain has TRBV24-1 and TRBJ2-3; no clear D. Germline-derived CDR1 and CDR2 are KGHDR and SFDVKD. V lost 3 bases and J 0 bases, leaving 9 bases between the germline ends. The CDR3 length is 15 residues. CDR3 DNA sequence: TGTGCCACCAGTGATCCCGTGGGGAGCACAGATACGCAGTATTTT. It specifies CATSDPVGSTDTQYF.

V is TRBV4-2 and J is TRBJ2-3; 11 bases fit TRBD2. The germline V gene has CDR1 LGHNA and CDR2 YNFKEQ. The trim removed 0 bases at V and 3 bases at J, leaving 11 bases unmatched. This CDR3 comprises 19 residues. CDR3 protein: CASSQDSTSGSPGTDTQYF. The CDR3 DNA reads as TGTGCCAGCAGCCAAGATTCTACTAGCGGGAGTCCTGGAACAGATACGCAGTATTTT.

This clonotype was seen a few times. The CDR3 here is CASSLIGAGETQYF. The CDR3 coding sequence is TGCGCCAGCAGCTTGATAGGAGCCGGAGAGACCCAGTACTTC. V and J are TRBV5-1 and TRBJ2-5; D call uncertain. The germline CDR1 and CDR2 sequences are SGHRS and YFSETQ. The CDR3 is 14 amino acids. The V gene lost 1 base and the J gene lost 4 bases, with 11 bases spanning the gap.

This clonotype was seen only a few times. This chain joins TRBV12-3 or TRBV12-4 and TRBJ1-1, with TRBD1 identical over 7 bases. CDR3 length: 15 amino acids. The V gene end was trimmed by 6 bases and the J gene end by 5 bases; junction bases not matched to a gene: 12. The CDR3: CASSPQRQGSTEAFF. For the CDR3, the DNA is TGTGCCAGCAGCCCACAAAGACAGGGATCAACTGAAGCTTTCTTT.

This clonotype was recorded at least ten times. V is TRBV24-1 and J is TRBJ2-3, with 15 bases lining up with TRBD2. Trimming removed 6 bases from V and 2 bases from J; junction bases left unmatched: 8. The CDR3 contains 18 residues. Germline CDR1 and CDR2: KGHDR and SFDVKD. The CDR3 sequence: CATSPTGTSGRSTDTQYF. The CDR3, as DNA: TGTGCCACCAGTCCCACGGGGACTAGCGGGAGGTCCACAGATACGCAGTATTTT.

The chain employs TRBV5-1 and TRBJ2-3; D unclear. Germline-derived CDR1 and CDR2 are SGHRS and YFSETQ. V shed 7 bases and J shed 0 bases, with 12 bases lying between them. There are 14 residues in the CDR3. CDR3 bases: TGCGCCAGCTGCTGGGGATCTAGCACAGATACGCAGTATTTT. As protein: CASCWGSSTDTQYF. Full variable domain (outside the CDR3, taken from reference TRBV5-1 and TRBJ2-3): KAGVTQTPRYLIKTRGQQVTLSCSPISGHRSVSWYQQTPGQGLQFLFEYFSETQRNKGNFPGRFSGRQFSNSRSEMNVSTLELGDSALYLCASCWGSSTDTQYFGPGTRLTVL.

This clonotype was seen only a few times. Here the CDR3 reads CSARGTGGGGYTF. The CDR3 DNA reads as TGCAGTGCTAGAGGAACAGGGGGCGGCGGCTACACCTTC. The rearrangement uses TRBV20-1 and TRBJ1-2, with 9 bases matching TRBD1. The length of the CDR3 is 13 residues. Germline V gene sequence: CDR1 DFQATT, CDR2 SNEGSKA (reference sequence). V was clipped by 1 base and J by 8 bases; unmatched bases: 5.

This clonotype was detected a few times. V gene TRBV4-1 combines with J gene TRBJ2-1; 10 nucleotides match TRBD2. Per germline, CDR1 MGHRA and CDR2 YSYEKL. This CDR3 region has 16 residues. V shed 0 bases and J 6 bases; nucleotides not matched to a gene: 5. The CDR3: CASSQEKLAGANEQFF. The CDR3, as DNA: TGCGCCAGCAGCCAAGAAAAGCTAGCGGGAGCCAATGAGCAGTTCTTC.

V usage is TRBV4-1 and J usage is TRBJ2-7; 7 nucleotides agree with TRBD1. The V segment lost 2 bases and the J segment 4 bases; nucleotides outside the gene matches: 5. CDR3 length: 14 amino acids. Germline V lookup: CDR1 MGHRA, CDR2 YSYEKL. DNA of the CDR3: TGCGCCAGCAGCCAAACCGGGACAGCTTACGAGCAGTACGTC. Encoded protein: CASSQTGTAYEQYV.

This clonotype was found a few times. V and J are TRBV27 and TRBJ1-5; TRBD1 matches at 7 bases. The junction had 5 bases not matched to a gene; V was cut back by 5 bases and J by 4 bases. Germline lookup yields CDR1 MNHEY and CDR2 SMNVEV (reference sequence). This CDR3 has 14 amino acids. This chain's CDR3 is CASSPGTENQPQHF. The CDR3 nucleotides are TGTGCCAGCAGTCCCGGGACAGAGAATCAGCCCCAGCATTTT.

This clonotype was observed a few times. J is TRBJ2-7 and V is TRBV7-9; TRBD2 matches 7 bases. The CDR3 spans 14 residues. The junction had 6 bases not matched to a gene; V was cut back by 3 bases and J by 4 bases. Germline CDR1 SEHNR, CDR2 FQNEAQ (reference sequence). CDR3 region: CASSFGGSDYEQYF. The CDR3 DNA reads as TGTGCCAGCAGCTTTGGCGGGAGTGATTACGAGCAGTACTTC.

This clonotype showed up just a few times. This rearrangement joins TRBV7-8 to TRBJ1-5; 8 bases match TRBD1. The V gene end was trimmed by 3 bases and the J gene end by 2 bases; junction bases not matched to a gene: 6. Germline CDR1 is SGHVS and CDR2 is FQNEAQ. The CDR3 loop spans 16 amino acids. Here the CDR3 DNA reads TGTGCCAGCAGCTTTCAGGGGGCTGCCGGCAATCAGCCCCAGCATTTT. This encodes CASSFQGAAGNQPQHF.